This T cell receptor beta chain comes out of a study of cytomegalovirus exposure and HLA in healthy donors. Study-level results: A highly shared variant cluster was judged a likely technical artifact. Several top significant clusters appeared, in a later analysis, to be linked to common viral pathogens. Reportedly, fewer N-insertions than the approximately 610-donor mean appeared in an Asian-associated ancestry cluster in a later analysis.

Despite likely unrecorded immune exposures, the donors were nominally healthy at the time of sampling. This CDR3 contains 20 residues. The PCR used 60 Vbeta and 13 Jbeta primers. Sequencing used immunoSEQ multiplex PCR; TCRdb keeps in-frame clones, though not all of them. The data show over 95,000 clones, with 70% to 80% seen just once and around 10% held by the top ten. For this clone: Its antigen is as yet unknown.

This clonotype originated in a middle-aged woman in good health and CMV-seropositive. The sample taken for sequencing was PBMCs. This chain joins TRBV21-1 and TRBJ1-5; the table's D call of TRBD1 was not tested on the DNA. TRBV21-1 is a pseudogene segment. In nucleotides, the CDR3 is TGTGCCAGCAGCTATTGGACAGGGAGACTCGGAGCTCATAGCAATCAGCCCCAGCATTTT. Translation: CASSYWTGRLGAHSNQPQHF.